Listed below are T cell receptor beta chains from one sample, sequenced in a study of brain T cells in children with intractable seizures. The method was immunoSEQ multiplex PCR; TCRdb's version includes in-frame clones alone and lacks a portion of them. The repertoire includes a few hundred thousand clones, nearly 95% of them detected once, and roughly 5.7% sits in the top ten. This material consisted of peripheral blood, taken more than 4 months after surgery. The receptors stem from a boy under three years old with tuberous sclerosis and intractable seizures. Both conserved end residues are part of each CDR3. Each record gives: D gene, J gene, V gene, clone size, CDR3 DNA, CDR3 protein. A D gene is named only where the DNA matches it firmly. Where a row states a size, it is once, few, many or the class of an expanded clone; other rows omit it.

NA TRBJ1-5 TRBV5-1 NA TGCGCCAGCAGCTTGGACGGGGTAAGCAATCAGCCCCAGCATTTT CASSLDGVSNQPQHF
NA TRBJ1-6 TRBV18 NA TGTGCCAGCTCACCATTCCGGGAACAGAATTCACCCCTCCACTTT CASSPFREQNSPLHF
TRBD2 TRBJ2-1 TRBV11-3 NA TGTGCCAGCAGCCTCGAGAGGCTAGCGGGTTCGAGCTCCTACAATGAGCAGTTCTTC CASSLERLAGSSSYNEQFF
NA TRBJ2-5 TRBV14 NA TGTGCCAGCAGTCCAGACTATCAGGAGACCCAGTACTTC CASSPDYQETQYF
TRBD2 TRBJ2-3 TRBV7-2 NA TGTGCCAGCAGCTTAGCGGGGACTAGCGGGGGGGATACGCAGTATTTT CASSLAGTSGGDTQYF
NA TRBJ1-6 TRBV5-1 NA TGCGCCAGCAGCTCAGGGATTGGGCTCAGCTCCTATAATTCACCCCTCCACTTT CASSSGIGLSSYNSPLHF
TRBD2 TRBJ2-1 TRBV24-1 NA TGTGCCACCAATATCAACCCGGGACTACAGAACAATGAGCAGTTCTTC CATNINPGLQNNEQFF
TRBD2 TRBJ2-1 TRBV27 NA TGTGCCAGCAGTCCCGGACTAGTCTTCTACAATGAGCAGTTCTTC CASSPGLVFYNEQFF
TRBD1 TRBJ1-2 TRBV5-1 once TGCGCCAGCAGCTTAGGAGGGGGCCATGGCTACACCTTC CASSLGGGHGYTF
NA TRBJ2-3 TRBV27 NA TGTGCCAGCAGTTTAGGCAGGGTTCTTGGGGAAGATACGCAGTATTTT CASSLGRVLGEDTQYF
TRBD2 TRBJ2-4 TRBV7-8 NA TGTGCCAGCAGCCATCGCGGGGGGGGCCAGGCGGGATTGTACTTC CASSHRGGGQAGLYF
NA TRBJ1-6 TRBV19 NA TGTGCCAGTACCAAGGGGCCGCGGTATAATTCACCCCTCCACTTT CASTKGPRYNSPLHF
NA TRBJ2-1 TRBV5-1 NA TGCGCCAGCAGCTTGGAACCCGGGTCCTACAATGAGCAGTTCTTC CASSLEPGSYNEQFF
NA TRBJ2-1 TRBV11-2 NA TGTGCCAGCAGCTTAGCTCCAGCGGGTGCTTCCTACAATGAGCAGTTCTTC CASSLAPAGASYNEQFF
NA TRBJ2-3 TRBV3-1/TRBV3-2 once TGTGCCAGCAGCCAACGAGCGCTCCTTACAGATACGCAGTATTTT CASSQRALLTDTQYF